This T cell receptor beta chain was observed in a study of blood T cell repertoires in COVID-19. Overall study context: COVID-19 samples, acute and convalescent, were from the United States, Italy and Spain. PBMCs, B-cell-depleted T cells, or T cells were the source of the cDNA or gDNA that made up the material.

This clone was recorded once. The protocol was immunoSEQ multiplex PCR, while the TCRdb copy is restricted to in-frame clones and leaves out a portion. Of 150,000 to 170,000 clones in the sample, 76% were seen once. Germline V gene data show CDR1 as SNHLY and CDR2 as FYNNEI. V was trimmed by 7 bases and J by 2 bases, leaving 15 bases between them. This CDR3 comprises 14 residues. The clonotype originates from an elderly woman with acute or convalescent COVID-19. The sequenced material came from peripheral blood. V and J are TRBV2 and TRBJ2-7, with D maybe TRBD2 (6 bases). CDR3 in DNA: TGTGCCAGCACCGGTGTTTGGGGGGCCTACGAGCAGTACTTC. Its protein product is CASTGVWGAYEQYF.